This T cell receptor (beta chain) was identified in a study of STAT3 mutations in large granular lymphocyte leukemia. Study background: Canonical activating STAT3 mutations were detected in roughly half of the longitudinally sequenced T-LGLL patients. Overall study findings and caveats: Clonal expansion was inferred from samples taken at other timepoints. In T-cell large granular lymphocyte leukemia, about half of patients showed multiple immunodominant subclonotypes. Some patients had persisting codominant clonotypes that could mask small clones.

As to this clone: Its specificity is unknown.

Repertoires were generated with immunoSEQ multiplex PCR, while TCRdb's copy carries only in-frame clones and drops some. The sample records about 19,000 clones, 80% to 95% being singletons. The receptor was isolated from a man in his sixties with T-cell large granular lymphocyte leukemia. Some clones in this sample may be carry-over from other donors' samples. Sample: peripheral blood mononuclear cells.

The CDR3 region has the DNA TGTGCCAGCAGTACGGACAGATGGACAAGGCGGTACTTC. It codes for CASSTDRWTRRYF. The chain carries TRBV27 and TRBJ2-4, with D tentatively TRBD1 (6 bases). The CDR3 runs 13 residues. The germline V gene encodes CDR1 MNHEY and CDR2 SMNVEV (reference sequence). Trimming stripped 5 bases from V and 15 bases from J, with 20 bases between.